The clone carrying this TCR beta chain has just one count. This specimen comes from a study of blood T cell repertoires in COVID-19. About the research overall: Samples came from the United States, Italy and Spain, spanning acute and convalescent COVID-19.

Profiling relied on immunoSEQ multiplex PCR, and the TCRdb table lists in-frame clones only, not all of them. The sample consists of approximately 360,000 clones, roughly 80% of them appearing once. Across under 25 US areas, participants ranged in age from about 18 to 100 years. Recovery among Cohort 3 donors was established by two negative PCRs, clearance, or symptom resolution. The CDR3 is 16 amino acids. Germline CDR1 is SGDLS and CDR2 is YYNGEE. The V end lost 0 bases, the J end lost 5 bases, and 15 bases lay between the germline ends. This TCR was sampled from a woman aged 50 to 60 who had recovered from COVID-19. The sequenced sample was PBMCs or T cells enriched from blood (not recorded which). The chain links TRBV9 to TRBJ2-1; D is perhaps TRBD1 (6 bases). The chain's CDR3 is CASSVGQQGPDNEQFF. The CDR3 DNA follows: TGTGCCAGCAGCGTAGGGCAGCAGGGGCCGGACAATGAGCAGTTCTTC.